This note documents a single TCR beta chain sequence. What it binds is not known. The CDR3 has 14 residues. The germline V gene has CDR1 SGHNT and CDR2 YYREEE (reference sequence). J gave up 3 bases and V 1 base, and 0 bases lay outside the gene matches. This sample was included in a study of cytomegalovirus exposure and HLA in healthy donors. These donors counted as nominally healthy when sampled, but unrecorded immune exposures were likely. Regarding the study as a whole: Productive rates of about 90% or about 30% were seen for most TCR beta V segments in an earlier analysis. Reports indicate that TCR beta sequences accurately predicted the HLA-A and HLA-B alleles of most subjects.

The PCR had 60 Vbeta and 13 Jbeta primers. The method was immunoSEQ multiplex PCR; TCRdb's version includes in-frame clones alone and lacks a portion of them. Found here are tens of thousands of clones, around nine tenths of them singletons; the top ten hold 8.5% to 10%. The clonotype was recovered from a man aged 25 to 40 in good health and CMV-seropositive. The chain joins TRBV5-4 to TRBJ2-7; the match to TRBD2 covers 11 bases. The sample taken for sequencing was PBMCs. CDR3 region: CASSLTSGSYEQYF. The DNA of the CDR3 is TGTGCCAGCAGCTTGACTAGCGGGAGCTACGAGCAGTACTTC. Looking up the rest from reference TRBV5-4 and TRBJ2-7 gives the full variable domain: ETGVTQSPTHLIKTRGQQVTLRCSSQSGHNTVSWYQQALGQGPQFIFQYYREEENGRGNFPPRFSGLQFPNYSSELNVNALELDDSALYLCASSLTSGSYEQYFGPGTRLTVT.